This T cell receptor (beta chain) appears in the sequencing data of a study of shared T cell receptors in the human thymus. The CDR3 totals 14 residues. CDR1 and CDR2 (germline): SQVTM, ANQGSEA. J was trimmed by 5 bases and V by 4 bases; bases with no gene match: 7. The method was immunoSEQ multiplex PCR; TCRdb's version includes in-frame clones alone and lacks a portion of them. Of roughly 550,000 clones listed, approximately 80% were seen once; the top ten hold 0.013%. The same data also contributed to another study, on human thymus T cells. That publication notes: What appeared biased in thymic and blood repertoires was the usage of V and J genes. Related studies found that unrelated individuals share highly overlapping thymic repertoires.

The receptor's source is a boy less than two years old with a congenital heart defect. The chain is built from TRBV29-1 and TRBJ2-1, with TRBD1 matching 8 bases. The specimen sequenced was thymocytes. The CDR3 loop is CSVAIGQGNNEQFF. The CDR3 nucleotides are TGCAGCGTTGCAATTGGACAGGGCAACAATGAGCAGTTCTTC.